One sample yielded the 24 T cell receptor beta chains listed below, sequenced in a study of T cells after yellow fever vaccination. A single record per CDR3 protein comes from TCRdb applying MiXCR to the 5' RACE reads. The table includes around 180,000 distinct CDR3 sequences, approximately 6.2% detected once. The source material was CD4+ T cells sorted from PBMCs, sampled on the day of the first yellow fever vaccination. These receptor sequences come from a man aged 18 to 30 who received the YFV17D yellow fever vaccine.

On this clonotype itself: One base away lies a much larger clone, so this may be a sequencing read error. J is TRBJ2-7 and V is TRBV7-9; 7 nucleotides line up with TRBD1. This CDR3 contains 13 residues. The germline V gene encodes CDR1 SEHNR and CDR2 FQNEAQ (reference sequence). The CDR3 DNA reads TGTGCCAGCAGCCTGACAGGGATCCACGAGCAGTGCTTC. This translates into CASSLTGIHEQCF.

This clonotype has ten or more counts. V is TRBV5-6 and J is TRBJ1-1; tentatively, D is TRBD1 (5 bases). From germline, CDR1 is SGHDT and CDR2 YYEEEE. V was trimmed by 1 base and J by 3 bases, leaving 10 bases between them. The CDR3 has 14 residues. The DNA of the CDR3 is TGTGCCAGCAGCTTGCAGGGAATGGACACTGAAGCTTTCTTT. Protein sequence: CASSLQGMDTEAFF.

J is TRBJ1-1 and V is TRBV6-1; D is unclear. V lost 3 bases to trimming and J lost 7 bases, with 3 bases between them. CDR1 and CDR2 (germline): MNHNS, SASEGT. The CDR3 spans 10 residues. The CDR3 spells CASSDFEAFF. For the CDR3, the DNA is TGTGCCAGCAGTGACTTTGAAGCTTTCTTT.

This clonotype has a handful of counts. V and J are TRBV28 and TRBJ1-2, with TRBD1 as a possible D gene (5 bases). This CDR3 contains 15 residues. Germline CDR1 MDHEN, CDR2 SYDVKM. With 4 bases removed from V and 5 bases from J, the gap between germline ends came to 17 bases. The DNA for the CDR3 is TGTGCCAGCAGTTCTCCGGGACGTCCGAGTTATGGCTACACCTTC. As protein: CASSSPGRPSYGYTF.

In its sample, this clonotype was seen many times. The chain carries TRBV20-1 and TRBJ1-1; D gene uncertain. Trimming left V 0 bases short and J 6 bases short, with 8 bases between. Germline-derived CDR1 and CDR2 are DFQATT and SNEGSKA (reference sequence). The CDR3 has 12 amino acids. CDR3 protein: CSARDRQAEAFF. CDR3 nucleotide sequence: TGCAGTGCTAGAGATCGGCAGGCTGAAGCTTTCTTT.

This clonotype was detected many times. The V gene is TRBV10-3, the J gene TRBJ2-3; D gene unclear. Trimming took off 3 bases at V and 6 bases at J, with 10 bases between the two ends. The CDR3 is 13 residues long. Germline CDR1 is ENHRY and CDR2 is SYGVKD. The CDR3 DNA reads TGTGCCATCAGTGATGGCGTTCGGGATACGCAGTATTTT. The encoded protein is CAISDGVRDTQYF.

This clonotype was observed at least ten times. The chain joins TRBV5-1 to TRBJ2-1; D gene unclear. V was clipped by 4 bases and J by 4 bases, with 12 bases between them. CDR3 size: 14 residues. Germline assignment: CDR1 SGHRS and CDR2 YFSETQ. The CDR3 sequence: CASSLGRLYNEQFF. CDR3 nucleotides: TGCGCCAGCAGCCTGGGAAGGCTGTACAATGAGCAGTTCTTC.

In its sample, this clonotype was seen a few times. CDR3: CASGGLAGADTQYF. CDR3 sequence (DNA): TGCGCCAGCGGGGGACTAGCGGGCGCAGATACGCAGTATTTT. The chain carries TRBV10-2 and TRBJ2-3, with 12 bases fitting TRBD2. From germline, CDR1 is WSHSY and CDR2 SAAADI. This CDR3 comprises 14 residues. Unmatched junction bases numbered 4, after V lost 8 bases and J lost 4 bases.

The table lists this clonotype with many counts. This CDR3 is CASSPITFSLRETQYF. CDR3 coding DNA: TGTGCCAGCAGTCCGATCACTTTCTCGTTGAGAGAGACCCAGTACTTC. The V gene is TRBV27, the J gene TRBJ2-5; no clear D. Germline CDR1 reads MNHEY; CDR2 reads SMNVEV (reference sequence). Trimming removed 5 bases at V and 4 bases at J, with 20 bases between. The CDR3 extends over 16 amino acids.

The CDR3 is CASSSGVGAPLHF. CDR3 in DNA: TGTGCCAGCAGTTCAGGGGTAGGGGCACCCCTCCACTTT. The chain carries TRBV12-3 or TRBV12-4 and TRBJ1-6; maybe TRBD1 (6 bases). The CDR3 runs 13 residues. Trimming shortened V by 4 bases and J by 11 bases, and 12 bases separated the two germline ends.

This clonotype appeared many times. V usage is TRBV7-8 and J usage is TRBJ2-1; 7 bases map to TRBD2. V trimming: 4 bases; J trimming: 13 bases; junction bases outside the gene matches: 7. The CDR3 has 12 amino acids. Per the germline V gene, CDR1 is SGHVS and CDR2 is FQNEAQ. CDR3: CASSSLRGTQFF. CDR3 DNA: TGTGCCAGCAGCTCCCTGCGGGGGACCCAGTTCTTC.

This clonotype has just a few counts. The V call is TRBV19, the J call TRBJ2-1; no clear D gene. V gave up 6 bases and J gave up 4 bases, with 10 bases separating them. CDR1 and CDR2 (germline): LNHDA, SQIVND (reference sequence). The length of the CDR3 is 13 residues. Here the CDR3 reads CASRGRGYNEQFF. CDR3 coding DNA: TGTGCCAGTAGGGGCCGAGGTTACAATGAGCAGTTCTTC.

This clonotype came up a few times. The chain carries TRBV6-5 and TRBJ1-6; 10 nucleotides line up with TRBD1. This CDR3 comprises 16 residues. With V trimmed by 5 bases and J by 6 bases, 7 bases remained unmatched. Germline V CDR1 and CDR2: MNHEY, SVGAGI. The CDR3 nucleotides are TGTGCCAGCAGTCAGGGACAGGGGAGACGTAATTCACCCCTCCACTTT. It translates to CASSQGQGRRNSPLHF.

V gene TRBV20-1 combines with J gene TRBJ1-5; maybe TRBD1 (5 bases). V lost 0 bases and J lost 3, with 15 bases in between. The length of the CDR3 is 16 residues. In germline, CDR1 is DFQATT, CDR2 SNEGSKA (reference sequence). In nucleotides, the CDR3 is TGCAGTGCTAGAGAAGGAGGGGCCCTATACAATCAGCCCCAGCATTTT. Amino acids: CSAREGGALYNQPQHF.

Many counts were recorded for this clonotype. The V and J genes are TRBV11-2 and TRBJ2-2; D unresolved. This CDR3 contains 18 residues. The V gene's germline CDR1 is SGHAT and CDR2 FQNNGV. Trimming took off 1 base at V and 4 bases at J, with 19 bases between the two ends. CDR3 loop: CASSLVWWQASTTGELFF. The CDR3 bases are TGTGCCAGCAGCTTAGTTTGGTGGCAGGCCTCCACCACCGGGGAGCTGTTTTTT.

Only a few counts were recorded for this clonotype. This chain uses TRBV5-1 with TRBJ1-4; no reliable D call. Germline CDR1 and CDR2: SGHRS and YFSETQ. V was cut by 4 bases and J by 5 bases, with 12 bases left in between. The length of the CDR3 is 14 residues. The CDR3 sequence is CASSLGPVNEKLFF. The CDR3 DNA is TGCGCCAGCAGCCTAGGCCCAGTAAATGAAAAACTGTTTTTT.

This clonotype was observed a handful of times. The chain couples TRBV9 to TRBJ2-1; tentative D call: TRBD2 (6 bases). Germline-derived CDR1 and CDR2 are SGDLS and YYNGEE. CDR3 length: 17 residues. Deletions cut 0 bases from V and 9 bases from J, with 22 bases between. CDR3 nucleotides: TGTGCCAGCAGCGTAGCTAAGACGGGGGTGACTTTCGGTGAGCAGTTCTTC. This codes for CASSVAKTGVTFGEQFF. The full variable domain, completed using reference TRBV9 and TRBJ2-1, is DSGVTQTPKHLITATGQRVTLRCSPRSGDLSVYWYQQSLDQGLQFLIQYYNGEERAKGNILERFSAQQFPDLHSELNLSSLELGDSALYFCASSVAKTGVTFGEQFFGPGTRLTVL.

The chain combines TRBV27 with TRBJ1-5; 8 bases fit TRBD1. Germline CDR1 reads MNHEY; CDR2 reads SMNVEV (reference sequence). This CDR3 has 15 amino acids. After removal of 5 bases from V and 7 bases from J, the junction contained 10 bases not matched to a gene. The CDR3 region is CASSKSRQGNQPQHF. CDR3 DNA: TGTGCCAGCAGTAAAAGTCGACAGGGGAACCAGCCCCAGCATTTT.

This clonotype showed up many times. The V and J genes are TRBV20-1 and TRBJ2-7, with D unclear. This CDR3 region has 12 residues. Germline CDR1 DFQATT, CDR2 SNEGSKA (reference sequence). With 1 base removed from V and 3 bases from J, the gap between germline ends came to 7 bases. The CDR3, as DNA: TGCAGTGCTAGAGGTCGGATCTACGAGCAGTACTTC. Translated: CSARGRIYEQYF.

This clonotype was seen repeatedly, ten times or more. The genes are TRBV2 and TRBJ2-1; D perhaps matches TRBD1 (6 bases). The ends were cut back, 7 bases at V and 0 bases at J, with 13 bases in the middle. From germline, CDR1 is SNHLY and CDR2 FYNNEI. CDR3 length: 15 residues. This CDR3 is CASTDQGHSYNEQFF. The CDR3 DNA follows: TGTGCCAGCACCGATCAGGGGCACTCCTACAATGAGCAGTTCTTC.

Many counts were recorded for this clonotype. V is TRBV4-3 and J is TRBJ1-6; the match to TRBD1 covers 7 bases. Germline V CDR1 and CDR2: LGHNA, YSLEER. The CDR3 spans 16 residues. Unmatched junction bases numbered 6, after V lost 0 bases and J lost 7 bases. The CDR3 DNA reads as TGCGCCAGCAGCCAAGATCCTGGCAGGGGGAATTCACCCCTCCACTTT. It yields the protein CASSQDPGRGNSPLHF.

The sample holds many counts of this clonotype. The V call is TRBV7-3, the J call TRBJ2-3, with D perhaps matching TRBD1 or TRBD2 (6 bases each). CDR1 and CDR2 from the germline V gene are SGHTA and FQGTGA. V dropped 6 bases and J dropped 2 bases, with 12 bases sitting between them. The length of the CDR3 is 14 residues. CDR3 bases: TGTGCCAGCAGTGGGGGGCTAGACACAGATACGCAGTATTTT. Its protein product is CASSGGLDTDTQYF.

This clonotype was counted many times. The genes are TRBV12-3 or TRBV12-4 and TRBJ2-2; D unclear. The V gene lost 5 bases and the J gene lost 6 bases, with 10 bases spanning the gap. CDR3 size: 13 residues. CDR3 nucleotide sequence: TGTGCCAGCAGTAGATCCGGTCCCGGGGAGCTGTTTTTT. Its protein product is CASSRSGPGELFF.

This clonotype has a count of ten or more. The chain joins TRBV27 to TRBJ2-3, with 8 bases fitting TRBD2. The J segment lost 3 bases and the V segment lost 5 bases, leaving 4 bases of the junction unmatched. CDR3 length equals 14 residues. The germline gives CDR1 MNHEY, CDR2 SMNVEV (reference sequence). DNA for the CDR3: TGTGCCAGCAGTAACGGGGGGGAGACAGATACGCAGTATTTT. Translating gives CASSNGGETDTQYF.